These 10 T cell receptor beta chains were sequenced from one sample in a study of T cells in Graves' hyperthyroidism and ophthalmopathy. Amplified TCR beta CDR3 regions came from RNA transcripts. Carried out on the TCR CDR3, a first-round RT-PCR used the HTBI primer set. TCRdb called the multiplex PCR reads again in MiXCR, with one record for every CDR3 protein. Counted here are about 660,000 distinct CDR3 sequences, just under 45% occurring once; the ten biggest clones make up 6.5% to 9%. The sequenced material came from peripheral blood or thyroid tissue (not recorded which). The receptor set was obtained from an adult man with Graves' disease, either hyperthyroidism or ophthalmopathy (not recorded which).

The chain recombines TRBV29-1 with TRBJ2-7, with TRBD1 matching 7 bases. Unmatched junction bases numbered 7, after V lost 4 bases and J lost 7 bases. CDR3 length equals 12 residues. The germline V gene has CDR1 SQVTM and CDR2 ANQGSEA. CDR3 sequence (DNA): TGCAGCGTTGGTACCCCCAGGGGGGAGCAGTACTTC. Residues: CSVGTPRGEQYF.

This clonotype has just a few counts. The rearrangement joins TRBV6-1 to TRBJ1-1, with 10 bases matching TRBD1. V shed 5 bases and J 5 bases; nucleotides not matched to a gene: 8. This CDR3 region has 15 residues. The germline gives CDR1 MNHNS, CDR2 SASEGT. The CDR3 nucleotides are TGTGCCAGCAGTTACGGTCTGGGACAGGGGACTGAAGCTTTCTTT. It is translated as CASSYGLGQGTEAFF.

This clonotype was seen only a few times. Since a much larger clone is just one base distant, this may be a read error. CDR3 sequence reads: CASSLEVETQYF. Written as DNA, the CDR3 is TGTGCCAGCAGCTTAGAGGTTGAGACCCAGTACTTC. This chain uses TRBV7-2 with TRBJ2-5; D gene ambiguous. The CDR3 runs 12 residues. Germline values: CDR1 SGHTA, CDR2 FQGNSA. Trimming removed 1 base at V and 5 bases at J, with 5 bases between.

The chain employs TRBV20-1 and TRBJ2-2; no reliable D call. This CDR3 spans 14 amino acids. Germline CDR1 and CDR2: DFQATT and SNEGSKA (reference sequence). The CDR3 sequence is CSVESDINTGELFF. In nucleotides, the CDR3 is TGCAGCGTTGAAAGTGACATTAACACCGGGGAGCTGTTTTTT.

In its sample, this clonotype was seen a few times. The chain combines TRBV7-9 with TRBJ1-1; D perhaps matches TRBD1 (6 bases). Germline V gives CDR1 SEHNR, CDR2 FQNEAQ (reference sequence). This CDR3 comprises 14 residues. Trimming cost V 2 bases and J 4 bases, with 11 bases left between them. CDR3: CASSLSEGGTEAFF. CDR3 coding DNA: TGTGCCAGCAGCTTAAGTGAGGGGGGCACTGAAGCTTTCTTT.

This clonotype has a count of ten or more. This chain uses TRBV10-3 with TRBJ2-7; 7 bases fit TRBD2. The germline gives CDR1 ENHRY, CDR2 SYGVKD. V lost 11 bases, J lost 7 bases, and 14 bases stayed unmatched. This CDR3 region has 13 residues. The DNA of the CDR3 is TGTGCCGAGATTCGGGCGGGAGTTGGGGAGCAGTACTTC. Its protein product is CAEIRAGVGEQYF.

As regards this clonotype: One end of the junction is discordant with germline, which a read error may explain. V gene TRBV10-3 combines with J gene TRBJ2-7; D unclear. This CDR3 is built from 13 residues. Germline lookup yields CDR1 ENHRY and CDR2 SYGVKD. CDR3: CASSNPSEYEQYF. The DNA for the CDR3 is TGTGCCAGCAGTAACCCGTCAGAGTACGAGCAGTACTTC.

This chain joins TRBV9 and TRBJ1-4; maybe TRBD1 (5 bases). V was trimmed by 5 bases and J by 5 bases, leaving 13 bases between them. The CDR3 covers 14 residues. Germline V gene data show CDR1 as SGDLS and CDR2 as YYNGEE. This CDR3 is CASSPQATNEKLFF. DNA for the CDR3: TGTGCCAGCAGTCCACAGGCTACGAATGAAAAACTGTTTTTT.

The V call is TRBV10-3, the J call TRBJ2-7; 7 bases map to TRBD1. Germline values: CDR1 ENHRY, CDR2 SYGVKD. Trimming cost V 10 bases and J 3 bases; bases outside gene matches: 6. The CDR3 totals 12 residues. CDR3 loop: CASRTGVYEQYF. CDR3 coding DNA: TGTGCCAGCAGAACAGGGGTCTACGAGCAGTACTTC.

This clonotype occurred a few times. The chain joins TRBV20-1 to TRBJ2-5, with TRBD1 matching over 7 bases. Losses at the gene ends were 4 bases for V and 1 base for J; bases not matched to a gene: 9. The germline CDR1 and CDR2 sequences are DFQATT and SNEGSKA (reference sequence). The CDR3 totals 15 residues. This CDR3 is CSATDRKGPQETQYF. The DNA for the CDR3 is TGCAGTGCTACGGACAGGAAGGGGCCCCAAGAGACCCAGTACTTC.